This T cell receptor beta chain emerged from a study of T cells after yellow fever vaccination. MiXCR was run by TCRdb on the 5' RACE reads, yielding one entry per CDR3 protein. The data show about 400,000 distinct CDR3 sequences, 6.2% seen once. This clonotype was picked up a small number of times. This CDR3 has 17 amino acids. The V and J ends lost 7 bases and 9 bases, in that order; junction bases with no gene match: 22. The germline gives CDR1 SGHRS, CDR2 YFSETQ. The sequenced sample was PBMCs, obtained 5 days after the yellow fever booster vaccination. This sequence joins TRBV5-1 and TRBJ2-1; 7 bases map to TRBD2. This clonotype was sampled from a young man who received the YFV17D yellow fever vaccine. The CDR3 DNA is TGCGCCAGCGAACCGGGTTCGGCGGGAGCGTTTTTCGGTGAGCAGTTCTTC. Translating gives CASEPGSAGAFFGEQFF.